This T cell receptor (beta chain) was obtained from a study of T-cell memory formation after mild COVID-19 listed by TCRdb under 2021. With respect to the entire study: Most TCR sequence clusters were specific to one of the two donors. Longitudinal TCRalpha and TCRbeta repertoire sequencing tracked T-cell clones expanding and contracting after mild COVID-19 in two donors. The cohort comprised two young, previously healthy adult volunteers, one female and one male. General findings and caveats noted by the study authors: The study covered only a couple of mild cases, and larger cohorts including severe cases with pre-infection samples were considered necessary. Contracting CD4+ clones appeared mostly in the CM and EM memory subsets, whereas CD8+ clones were enriched in EMRA. Whether the second-wave clones peaking on day 37 were SARS-CoV-2 specific was not confirmed. From day 15 to 85, contracting clones showed balanced CD4/CD8 phenotypes, whereas a second wave of clones that expanded from day 15 to 37 leaned towards CD4+. The detection of some responding clones in pre-infection memory suggests that pre-existing cross-reactive memory T cells joined the SARS-CoV-2 response.

This clonotype has a handful of counts. The clone's antigen remains unknown. No base quality information exists; no much larger clone differs at one position. Counted from cysteine to phenylalanine, this CDR3 has 14 amino acids. The entry retains the CDR3 DNA only, 42 bases that are in frame from base 1. The germline V gene (reference sequence) specifies LNHDA as CDR1 and SQIVND as CDR2. After removal of 9 bases from V and 7 bases from J, the junction retains 15 bases not matched to a gene. PBMCs were isolated by Ficoll-Paque density gradient centrifugation. These reads were obtained on an Illumina NovaSeq 6000. TCRalpha and TCRbeta cDNA libraries were built by 5'RACE with constant-segment primers, adding sample barcodes and unique molecular identifiers. RNA was extracted from every sample with Trizol reagent. Amplification of the libraries took two PCR steps, and the second step added a second sample barcode plus Illumina TruSeq adapters. Sequencing of the libraries was done on an Illumina NovaSeq, producing 2 x 150 bp paired-end reads. In the paper's pipeline: Reads were demultiplexed and collapsed into UMI-guided consensus sequences with migec v1.2.7. Using mixcr v2.1.11, UMI consensuses were aligned to TRA and TRB V and J templates and then assembled into clonotypes. A clonotype was counted as expanded or contracted only when both edgeR and NoisET called the clonotype significant, with the noise models trained on biological replicates. For edgeR calls, the thresholds were a false discovery rate-adjusted p below 0.01 and a log2 fold-change of 1. PCA with hierarchical clustering of max-normalized trajectories of the 1000 most abundant clonotypes was used as exploratory dynamics analysis. The CD4 or CD8 phenotype of responding clones was assigned using the separately sequenced CD4+ and CD8+ repertoires. The raw public data were reprocessed by TCRdb itself: fastp quality trimming at Q25, MiXCR clonotype calling, in-frame beta chains only. Rows with one shared CDR3 protein collapse into an entry with the most common genes and DNA. TCRdb's processing, not the study's, gives the V and J calls here. This sample lists roughly 52,000 distinct CDR3 sequences; around 7% were detected once. The ten most abundant clones make up more than 1.2% of the sample.

The V and J segments used are TRBV19 and TRBJ2-7; 7 bases in the middle match TRBD1. The sequencing input was PBMCs or a T cell subset sorted from them (not recorded which). This clonotype was sampled from a young man who had mild COVID-19 (a few samples of this study predate the infection). The sample titles of this study are shuffled in the database, so cell type and time point are left out; the donor was told from shared clones. The DNA sequence is given as TGTGCCAGCAGTCCGGGACAGCTACGTCTAGAGCAGTACTTC. Its translation reads: CASSPGQLRLEQYF. Beyond the CDR3, the reference TRBV19 and TRBJ2-7 genes provide the residues; the full variable domain reads: DGGITQSPKYLFRKEGQNVTLSCEQNLNHDAMYWYRQDPGQGLRLIYYSQIVNDFQKGDIAEGYSVSREKKESFPLTVTSAQKNPTAFYLCASSPGQLRLEQYFGPGTRLTVT.